This T cell receptor beta chain originates from a study of beta chain features in type 1 diabetes. This clone was recorded a few times. Other DNA sequences in this specimen translate into the identical CDR3. Looked up from germline, CDR1 is GTSNPN and CDR2 is SVGIG (reference sequence). The CDR3 sequence is 15 residues long. V gave up 3 bases and J gave up 4 bases, with 13 bases separating them. Isolated RNA was reverse transcribed in full, so expressed TCRB transcripts were sequenced. Data came from immunoSEQ multiplex PCR; TCRdb stores just in-frame clones and leaves some out. This repertoire shows about 410,000 clones, about 14% found once; its top ten account for around 0.039%.

This sequence originates from a man aged 30-40 years in good health. The rearrangement uses TRBV30 and TRBJ2-6; D gene ambiguous. Sequences were obtained from naive CD4+ T cells from blood. The CDR3 region has the DNA TGTGCCTGGAGGCTGACTGGGTCGGGGGCCAACGTCCTGACTTTC. Translated: CAWRLTGSGANVLTF.